The 7 T cell receptor beta chains reported below all come from one sample, sequenced in a study of T-cell reconstitution after alpha-beta-depleted transplantation in children. Preparation of the TCRbeta library used unique molecular identifiers. TCRdb reprocessed the PCR reads via MiXCR and lists one record per CDR3 protein. The sample yields 700,000 or so distinct CDR3 sequences, roughly 14% seen once. Material: PBMCs, obtained before TCRalphabeta/CD19-depleted stem cell transplant. Source of these receptors: a girl between 2 and 10 years old with congenital amegakaryocytic thrombocytopenia, due to receive a stem cell transplant.

This clonotype was observed a few times. CDR3 in DNA: TGCGCCAGCAGCCGAAAAGACAGGGATGAAAAACTGTTTTTT. It yields the protein CASSRKDRDEKLFF. V gene TRBV5-1 combines with J gene TRBJ1-4, with 7 bases aligning to TRBD1. CDR1 and CDR2 from the germline V gene are SGHRS and YFSETQ. CDR3 length: 14 amino acids. V lost 4 bases to trimming and J lost 6 bases; unmatched junction nucleotides: 6.

This clonotype was observed at least ten times. The chain has TRBV5-1 and TRBJ2-5; D is perhaps TRBD1 (6 bases). This CDR3 spans 13 amino acids. Per the germline V gene, CDR1 is SGHRS and CDR2 is YFSETQ. V was shortened by 6 bases and J by 2 bases, with 11 bases between the two germline ends. CDR3 in amino acids: CASTGQIQETQYF. As DNA, the CDR3 is TGCGCCAGCACCGGACAGATTCAAGAGACCCAGTACTTC.

In its sample, this clonotype was seen many times. The rearrangement links TRBV20-1 to TRBJ2-7; 8 bases are a match to TRBD2. Germline CDR1 reads DFQATT; CDR2 reads SNEGSKA (reference sequence). J gave up 0 bases and V 7 bases, and 8 bases lay outside the gene matches. The CDR3 contains 14 residues. The DNA of the CDR3 is TGCAGTGTGAAGAGCGGGAGAATCTCCTACGAGCAGTACTTC. Its translation is CSVKSGRISYEQYF.

This clonotype was counted many times. V gene TRBV29-1 combines with J gene TRBJ2-1; no clear D gene. The CDR3 extends over 13 amino acids. The V gene's germline CDR1 is SQVTM and CDR2 ANQGSEA. Trimming cost V 4 bases and J 0 bases, with 7 bases left between them. CDR3 DNA sequence: TGCAGCGTTGCGGAAAGCTCCTACAATGAGCAGTTCTTC. Translating gives CSVAESSYNEQFF.

This clonotype has a count of ten or more. In DNA form, the CDR3 reads TGCGCCAGCAGCTTGGTTTCTGGCGGCTCCTACGAGCAGTACTTC. This sequence encodes CASSLVSGGSYEQYF. The gene calls are TRBV5-1 and TRBJ2-7; D gene uncertain. Germline V gene data show CDR1 as SGHRS and CDR2 as YFSETQ. The CDR3 runs to 15 residues. With 0 bases removed from V and 0 bases from J, the gap between germline ends came to 10 bases.

This chain connects TRBV15 to TRBJ2-7; 12 bases fit TRBD2. Trimming took 0 bases from V and 3 from J; bases not matched to a gene: 9. Germline V gene lookup returns CDR1 LNHNV and CDR2 YYDKDF (reference sequence). The CDR3 covers 18 residues. The CDR3 nucleotides read TGTGCCACCAGCAGAGATCCTAACCGACTAGCGGGGGACTACGAGCAGTACTTC. It codes for CATSRDPNRLAGDYEQYF.

J is TRBJ1-4 and V is TRBV7-9; 8 bases are a match to TRBD1. Germline CDR1 reads SEHNR; CDR2 reads FQNEAQ (reference sequence). V lost 3 bases and J lost 7; bases outside the gene matches: 7. The CDR3 is 15 amino acids. The CDR3 nucleotides are TGTGCCAGCAGCTTTGCAGGACAGGGCGGTGAAAAACTGTTTTTT. Residues: CASSFAGQGGEKLFF.